This entry lists 8 T cell receptor beta chains sequenced from one sample in a study of CD8 T cells in Susac syndrome. RNA totalling about 0.45 to 1 ug underwent reverse transcription with random hexamers. In TCRdb, the immunoSEQ multiplex PCR reads were re-called with MiXCR into one record per CDR3 protein. This sample has approximately 130,000 distinct CDR3 sequences, with less than 95% found just once. The sequencing input was CD4+ T cells from PBMCs. All receptors derive from a human donor in good health.

The rearrangement links TRBV7-9 to TRBJ2-2; tentatively, D is TRBD1 (6 bases). The CDR3 has 17 residues. From germline, CDR1 is SEHNR and CDR2 FQNEAQ (reference sequence). V lost 4 bases and J lost 3, with 18 bases in between. This chain's CDR3 is CASSWTAKGVHTGELFF. CDR3 DNA: TGTGCCAGCAGCTGGACAGCTAAGGGAGTCCACACCGGGGAGCTGTTTTTT.

The chain has TRBV5-1 and TRBJ1-5; weak D call: TRBD1 (6 bases). This CDR3 comprises 15 residues. The V gene's germline CDR1 is SGHRS and CDR2 YFSETQ. Trimming left V 4 bases short and J 0 bases short, with 11 bases between. The DNA of the CDR3 is TGCGCCAGCAGCCAAGAGGGGGATAGCAATCAGCCCCAGCATTTT. As protein: CASSQEGDSNQPQHF.

This clonotype came up a few times. The V call is TRBV7-2, the J call TRBJ2-7; TRBD1 is a possible D gene (5 bases). CDR1 is SGHTA, CDR2 FQGNSA, per germline. There are 12 residues in the CDR3. Deletions cut 5 bases from V and 6 bases from J, with 11 bases between. CDR3 bases: TGTGCCAGCAGCCTCCTTGGGGCCGAGCAGTACTTC. Its translation is CASSLLGAEQYF.

The CDR3 coding sequence is TGTGCCAGCAGCCGAAACAGGGAAGGCTATGGCTACACCTTC. It translates to CASSRNREGYGYTF. V and J are TRBV3-1 and TRBJ1-2; the D gene is possibly TRBD1 (6 bases). This CDR3 region has 14 residues. Germline assignment: CDR1 LGHDT and CDR2 YNNKEL (reference sequence). The V end lost 4 bases, the J end lost 4 bases, and 13 bases lay between the germline ends.

The V gene is TRBV3-1, the J gene TRBJ2-3, with D tentatively TRBD1 (5 bases). Between the trimmed V and J ends, which lost 2 bases and 0 bases, there was a span of 9 bases. The CDR3 is 15 residues long. Germline loops: CDR1 LGHDT, CDR2 YNNKEL (reference sequence). CDR3 in DNA: TGTGCCAGCAGCCAACAGGGCCTAAGCACAGATACGCAGTATTTT. Amino acids: CASSQQGLSTDTQYF.

This CDR3 is CASSQDTTNSPLHF. As DNA, the CDR3 is TGTGCCAGCAGCCAAGATACTACAAATTCACCCCTCCACTTT. J is TRBJ1-6 and V is TRBV4-2; the D is unclear. Trimming removed 0 bases at V and 7 bases at J, with 7 bases between. The CDR3 consists of 14 residues. Germline V gene lookup returns CDR1 LGHNA and CDR2 YNFKEQ.

CDR3 in DNA: TGTGCCAGCGAAGCACCCCTCCACTTT. Protein: CASEAPLHF. The chain links TRBV2 to TRBJ1-6; D is uncertain. Trimming took off 8 bases at V and 11 bases at J, with 4 bases between the two ends. The germline CDR1 and CDR2 sequences are SNHLY and FYNNEI. The CDR3 consists of 9 residues.

V and J are TRBV20-1 and TRBJ2-7; D unresolved. The length of the CDR3 is 11 residues. Germline loops: CDR1 DFQATT, CDR2 SNEGSKA (reference sequence). Trimming removed 7 bases at V and 0 bases at J, with 7 bases between. This chain's CDR3 is CSVLSSYEQYF. As DNA, the CDR3 is TGCAGTGTGTTGAGCTCCTACGAGCAGTACTTC.